These 22 T cell receptor beta chains were sequenced from one sample in a study of cytomegalovirus exposure and HLA in healthy donors (TCRdb year 2017). The method behind the library was the immunoSEQ multiplex PCR assay. TCRdb carries this immuneACCESS record with in-frame sequences only. Its versions omit some clonotypes, under half of them owing to an unresolved V gene in the studies checked, with the rest unexplained. Across this sample there are roughly 150,000 clones, with 85% to 90% seen only once. About 3% of the sample rests with the top ten. Sequenced sample: PBMCs. These receptors were collected from a woman between 18 and 29 years old in good health and CMV-seropositive.

V is TRBV7-2 and J is TRBJ1-1, with TRBD1 matching 9 bases. The V and J ends lost 5 bases and 7 bases, in that order; junction bases with no gene match: 5. Germline V lookup: CDR1 SGHTA, CDR2 FQGNSA. This CDR3 has 13 residues. CDR3 sequence reads: CASSNRGRNEAFF. CDR3 bases: TGTGCCAGCAGCAACAGGGGGCGTAATGAAGCTTTCTTT.

The chain employs TRBV9 and TRBJ2-7, with 9 bases lining up with TRBD2. In germline, CDR1 is SGDLS, CDR2 YYNGEE. J lost 2 bases, V lost 0 bases, and 3 bases had no gene match. The CDR3 consists of 15 residues. This chain's CDR3 is CASSVDPSGTYEQYF. DNA for the CDR3: TGTGCCAGCAGCGTAGATCCTAGCGGGACCTACGAGCAGTACTTC. Full variable domain (remainder filled in from reference TRBV9 and TRBJ2-7): DSGVTQTPKHLITATGQRVTLRCSPRSGDLSVYWYQQSLDQGLQFLIQYYNGEERAKGNILERFSAQQFPDLHSELNLSSLELGDSALYFCASSVDPSGTYEQYFGPGTRLTVT.

This rearrangement joins TRBV27 to TRBJ1-5; weak D call: TRBD1 (6 bases). The V end lost 5 bases, the J end lost 0 bases, and 17 bases lay between the germline ends. The CDR3 is 17 amino acids. The germline V gene has CDR1 MNHEY and CDR2 SMNVEV (reference sequence). This CDR3 is CASSPVAGAYSNQPQHF. CDR3 nucleotide sequence: TGTGCCAGCAGTCCGGTGGCAGGGGCATATAGCAATCAGCCCCAGCATTTT.

Only a few counts were recorded for this clone. The rearrangement uses TRBV9 and TRBJ1-2; a possible D gene is TRBD1 (6 bases). The CDR3 extends over 14 amino acids. From germline, CDR1 is SGDLS and CDR2 YYNGEE. Trimming pared 1 base from V and 9 bases from J, leaving 16 bases between. The CDR3 DNA is TGTGCCAGCAGCGTAAGGGTGGGGGCCTCAAGCTACACCTTC. Its translation: CASSVRVGASSYTF.

This clone was seen a few times. The chain couples TRBV10-3 to TRBJ2-7, with D perhaps matching TRBD1 (6 bases). The CDR3 sequence is 12 residues long. Germline CDR1 and CDR2: ENHRY and SYGVKD. With 6 bases removed from V and 5 bases from J, the gap between germline ends came to 11 bases. The DNA of the CDR3 is TGTGCCATCAGAACAGGGTCCAACGAGCAGTACTTC. This gives the protein CAIRTGSNEQYF.

The CDR3: CASSYSRSSIGNTIYF. The CDR3 nucleotides read TGTGCCAGCAGTTACTCGAGGTCATCAATCGGAAACACCATATATTTT. J is TRBJ1-3 and V is TRBV6-6; D not certain. The germline V gene has CDR1 MNHNY and CDR2 SVGAGI (reference sequence). Trimming removed 0 bases at V and 4 bases at J, with 13 bases between. The CDR3 runs 16 residues.

The rearrangement joins TRBV5-1 to TRBJ2-1, with a tentative D call TRBD2 (6 bases). The CDR3 runs to 13 residues. CDR1 and CDR2 (germline): SGHRS, YFSETQ. Trimming left V 0 bases short and J 7 bases short, with 8 bases between. Here the CDR3 DNA reads TGCGCCAGCAGCTTGGGGGCGGGAAATGAGCAGTTCTTC. This translates into CASSLGAGNEQFF.

The chain recombines TRBV18 with TRBJ2-1, with 9 bases lining up with TRBD2. Per the germline V gene, CDR1 is KGHSH and CDR2 is LQKENI. The CDR3 consists of 15 residues. Trimming cost V 3 bases and J 6 bases; bases outside gene matches: 6. The CDR3 nucleotides are TGTGCCAGCTCACCTCGGACTAGCGTCGGCAATGAGCAGTTCTTC. Amino acids: CASSPRTSVGNEQFF.

The rearrangement uses TRBV7-8 and TRBJ2-2; D unclear. Trimming took 2 bases from V and 0 from J, leaving 7 bases between them. Germline V gene sequence: CDR1 SGHVS, CDR2 FQNEAQ. This CDR3 has 15 residues. The DNA of the CDR3 is TGTGCCAGCAGCTTAACGAGTTCGAACACCGGGGAGCTGTTTTTT. Its translation: CASSLTSSNTGELFF.

This clone was observed a single time. The V call is TRBV7-2, the J call TRBJ2-3; D unresolved. The germline V and J ends were trimmed by 5 bases and 1 base, with 16 bases remaining between them. CDR3 length: 16 amino acids. CDR1 is SGHTA and CDR2 is FQGNSA in the germline V gene. Here the CDR3 DNA reads TGTGCCAGCAGCCAACCGAGGAGTTCCGGCACAGATACGCAGTATTTT. This sequence encodes CASSQPRSSGTDTQYF.

The chain carries TRBV6-1 and TRBJ2-1; no clear D. The ends were cut back, 3 bases at V and 7 bases at J, with 4 bases in the middle. The length of the CDR3 is 11 residues. Germline V gene sequence: CDR1 MNHNS, CDR2 SASEGT. The CDR3 nucleotides are TGTGCCAGCAGTGACCAGAATGAGCAGTTCTTC. The encoded protein is CASSDQNEQFF.

J is TRBJ1-4 and V is TRBV14; D possibly corresponds to TRBD1 (5 bases). This CDR3 is 14 amino acids long. Germline lookup yields CDR1 SGHDN and CDR2 FVKESK. Trimming left V 4 bases short and J 8 bases short, with 14 bases between. The CDR3 nucleotides read TGTGCCAGCAGCCCGGGACTGGATCCGGAAAAACTGTTTTTT. Its protein is CASSPGLDPEKLFF.

The CDR3 DNA follows: TGTGCCAGCTCCGGACTAGCAAGTTCTGTGCAGTACTTC. Translating gives CASSGLASSVQYF. The V gene is TRBV27, the J gene TRBJ2-7; TRBD2 matches 8 bases. After removal of 8 bases from V and 9 bases from J, the junction contained 12 bases not matched to a gene. CDR1 MNHEY and CDR2 SMNVEV come from the germline V gene (reference sequence). The CDR3 covers 13 residues.

V gene TRBV7-6 combines with J gene TRBJ2-3; 10 bases match TRBD2. The CDR3 sequence is 14 residues long. The V segment lost 5 bases and the J segment 6 bases; nucleotides outside the gene matches: 5. CDR1 and CDR2 (germline): SGHVS, FNYEAQ. CDR3 loop: CASSKPSGSDTQYF. CDR3 in DNA: TGTGCCAGCAGCAAACCTAGCGGGAGTGATACGCAGTATTTT.

This chain joins TRBV6-1 and TRBJ2-3; TRBD1 matches 8 bases. V gave up 6 bases and J gave up 3 bases; unmatched junction bases: 5. Germline CDR1 MNHNS, CDR2 SASEGT. This CDR3 comprises 14 residues. The CDR3 DNA is TGTGCCAGCAGAGACAGGGGAGCGACAGATACGCAGTATTTT. Protein sequence: CASRDRGATDTQYF.

The chain recombines TRBV2 with TRBJ2-7, with TRBD2 identical over 10 bases. The CDR3 loop spans 14 amino acids. CDR1 is SNHLY, CDR2 FYNNEI, per germline. V trimming: 6 bases; J trimming: 2 bases; junction bases outside the gene matches: 4. Written as DNA, the CDR3 is TGTGCCAGCAGGAAAAGCGGGAGGGCCTACGAGCAGTACTTC. Protein: CASRKSGRAYEQYF.

The genes are TRBV7-2 and TRBJ1-1; D may be TRBD1 (6 bases). Trimming took 4 bases from V and 2 from J, leaving 11 bases between them. This CDR3 is 14 amino acids long. Germline-derived CDR1 and CDR2 are SGHTA and FQGNSA. The CDR3 sequence is CASSSRRGNTEAFF. The CDR3 DNA sequence: TGTGCCAGCAGCTCACGCAGGGGAAACACTGAAGCTTTCTTT.

This clone appeared a few times. V and J are TRBV1 and TRBJ2-1; TRBD2 reflects the table's D call only, with no check against the DNA. TRBV1 is a pseudogene. This CDR3 contains 13 residues. CDR3 nucleotides: TGCACCAGCGGGGAGACTAGTTCATTTGAGCAGTTCTTC. Encoded protein: CTSGETSSFEQFF.

V is TRBV4-1 and J is TRBJ2-7; maybe TRBD1 (5 bases). Germline V gives CDR1 MGHRA, CDR2 YSYEKL. The length of the CDR3 is 17 residues. Trimming took 0 bases from V and 0 from J, leaving 15 bases between them. CDR3 DNA sequence: TGCGCCAGCAGCCAAGATCTTAGACAGAGAACCTCCTACGAGCAGTACTTC. The encoded protein is CASSQDLRQRTSYEQYF.

CDR3 bases: TGCGCCAGCAGCCCCCTGACAGTCAACACTGAAGCTTTCTTT. Encoded protein: CASSPLTVNTEAFF. The rearrangement joins TRBV5-1 to TRBJ1-1; TRBD1 might be the D (5 bases). This CDR3 spans 14 amino acids. Germline-derived CDR1 and CDR2 are SGHRS and YFSETQ. V was cut by 4 bases and J by 2 bases, with 12 bases left in between.

The V call is TRBV10-3, the J call TRBJ1-1; D unclear. The CDR3 runs 14 residues. The V and J ends lost 3 bases and 0 bases respectively, with 8 bases between them. The germline gives CDR1 ENHRY, CDR2 SYGVKD. CDR3 DNA: TGTGCCATCAGTGACGTCTCCTTGAACACTGAAGCTTTCTTT. Protein: CAISDVSLNTEAFF.

A single count supports this clone. V is TRBV5-1 and J is TRBJ2-5; TRBD2 matches at 8 bases. V lost 1 base, J lost 1 base, and 3 bases stayed unmatched. The CDR3 contains 15 residues. Looked up from germline, CDR1 is SGHRS and CDR2 is YFSETQ. CDR3 residues: CASSLPGGTQETQYF. Here the CDR3 DNA reads TGCGCCAGCAGCTTGCCGGGGGGGACCCAAGAGACCCAGTACTTC.